This T cell receptor beta chain was captured by sequencing in a study of human T cells and chemical hapten exposure. Study information: There were weekly diphenylcyclopropenone doses to the scalp for patients throughout the approximately 24-week study. Per-sample TCR yields varied mainly from small pooled library volume differences.

This clonotype was seen a handful of times. The sample's time point: patch test 2, 6 weeks after DPC sensitization. Indicated treatment: therapeutic diphenylcyclopropenone sensitization with weekly scalp DPC. The ends were cut back, 7 bases at V and 4 bases at J, with 19 bases in the middle. The CDR3 runs 15 residues. Germline values: CDR1 MDHEN, CDR2 SYDVKM. TCRdb re-called the RACE reads with MiXCR, one entry per CDR3 protein. Here the sample spans 75,000 to 100,000 distinct CDR3 sequences, around 9.3% being singletons. The V and J genes are TRBV28 and TRBJ1-1, with a tentative D call TRBD1 (6 bases). The TCR comes from a woman in her 40s with alopecia areata. Some clones in this sample may be carry-over from other donors' samples. The specimen was whole blood, collected in connection with sensitization to the hapten diphenylcyclopropenone (DPC). The CDR3: CASTSHAGASTEAFF. The CDR3 region has the DNA TGTGCCAGCACCAGTCACGCGGGGGCGAGCACTGAAGCTTTCTTT.